The next 17 T cell receptor beta chains were all read from a single sample in a study of cytomegalovirus exposure and HLA in healthy donors. Sequencing used immunoSEQ multiplex PCR; TCRdb keeps in-frame clones, though not all of them. This table has 150,000 to 200,000 clones, about 84% appearing once. Sequenced: PBMCs. The origin of the receptors is a woman between 18 and 29 years old in good health and CMV-seronegative.

The CDR3 coding sequence is TGTGCCAGCAGTTACGCCCCGTTGGAGGTAAACTATGGCTACACCTTC. This translates into CASSYAPLEVNYGYTF. The chain couples TRBV6-5 to TRBJ1-2; D is unclear. V was trimmed by 2 bases and J by 2 bases, leaving 15 bases between them. CDR3 length: 16 amino acids. Looked up from germline, CDR1 is MNHEY and CDR2 is SVGAGI.

This clone has only one observation. The V gene is TRBV7-2, the J gene TRBJ1-2; 12 positions agree with TRBD1. This CDR3 has 17 residues. Germline CDR1 SGHTA, CDR2 FQGNSA. V was pared by 2 bases and J by 10 bases, with 14 bases of the junction left unmatched. CDR3 sequence: CASSLYPNPGQGADYTF. The CDR3 DNA reads as TGTGCCAGCAGCTTATATCCTAACCCGGGACAGGGGGCGGACTACACCTTC.

V usage is TRBV5-4 and J usage is TRBJ1-2, with no clear D. CDR3 length: 15 residues. Germline V CDR1 and CDR2: SGHNT, YYREEE (reference sequence). Between the trimmed V and J ends, which lost 0 bases and 3 bases, there was a span of 12 bases. The CDR3 region has the DNA TGTGCCAGCAGCTTGGAGTATGATGCGCACTATGGCTACACCTTC. The encoded protein is CASSLEYDAHYGYTF.

This clone was counted between two and nine times. The chain carries TRBV10-3 and TRBJ1-2, with 9 bases that match TRBD1. The germline gives CDR1 ENHRY, CDR2 SYGVKD. The CDR3 extends over 15 amino acids. Trimming took 4 bases from V and 5 from J; bases not matched to a gene: 8. CDR3 nucleotides: TGTGCCATCAGTGGTCCCCCCGACAGGGGGTATGGCTACACCTTC. This encodes CAISGPPDRGYGYTF.

The rearrangement uses TRBV4-1 and TRBJ2-1; 10 bases are a match to TRBD2. The J segment lost 6 bases and the V segment lost 6 bases, leaving 11 bases of the junction unmatched. CDR1 and CDR2 (germline): MGHRA, YSYEKL. The CDR3 has 16 residues. The CDR3 protein is CASRGPQRGGPNEQFF. DNA for the CDR3: TGCGCCAGCAGGGGGCCACAGCGGGGGGGTCCCAATGAGCAGTTCTTC.

V gene TRBV1 combines with J gene TRBJ2-7; the listed D gene, TRBD2, was not tested against the DNA. TRBV1 is a pseudogene. The CDR3 loop spans 10 amino acids. CDR3 loop: CTSGTPGQYF. In DNA form, the CDR3 reads TGCACCAGCGGTACCCCCGGGCAGTACTTC.

The chain combines TRBV27 with TRBJ1-2, with D possibly being TRBD1 (5 bases). The CDR3 has 14 residues. Germline values: CDR1 MNHEY, CDR2 SMNVEV (reference sequence). With 7 bases removed from V and 4 bases from J, the gap between germline ends came to 16 bases. CDR3 nucleotide sequence: TGTGCCAGCACTAACCTGGGGGAGGGCTATGGCTACACCTTC. Protein product: CASTNLGEGYGYTF.

The chain uses TRBV7-6 and TRBJ2-7; 14 bases line up with TRBD2. With V trimmed by 5 bases and J by 6 bases, 15 bases remained unmatched. Germline V gene sequence: CDR1 SGHVS, CDR2 FNYEAQ. This CDR3 contains 18 residues. CDR3 coding DNA: TGTGCCAGCAGCATAAGACTAGCGGGGGGGCGGTCTCTAGGCGAGCAGTACTTC. Translating gives CASSIRLAGGRSLGEQYF.

For this clone: A read error may account for a junction end that differs from germline. This rearrangement joins TRBV19 to TRBJ1-1, with 7 bases that match TRBD1. This CDR3 has 15 amino acids. CDR1 LNHDA and CDR2 SQIVND come from the germline V gene (reference sequence). The CDR3 sequence: CASSPGTEPILGTVF. CDR3 bases: TGTGCCAGTAGTCCCGGGACAGAGCCTATTCTGGGCACGGTCTTT.

CDR3 loop: CASSSQGAIGYTF. As DNA, the CDR3 is TGTGCCAGCAGCTCACAGGGGGCGATAGGCTACACCTTC. The chain employs TRBV11-2 and TRBJ1-2; TRBD1 matches at 9 bases. J was trimmed by 8 bases and V by 4 bases; bases with no gene match: 5. Germline values: CDR1 SGHAT, CDR2 FQNNGV. This CDR3 spans 13 amino acids.

CDR3 sequence: CASRTSGTAYNEQFF. Here the CDR3 DNA reads TGCGCCAGCAGGACCTCCGGGACAGCCTACAATGAGCAGTTCTTC. The chain uses TRBV5-1 and TRBJ2-1; 7 bases fit TRBD1. The CDR3 length is 15 residues. Germline loops: CDR1 SGHRS, CDR2 YFSETQ. Germline trimming cut 5 bases from V and 2 bases from J; bases unmatched to any gene: 7.

The chain couples TRBV9 to TRBJ2-1; the match to TRBD2 covers 12 bases. The J segment lost 6 bases and the V segment lost 0 bases, leaving 4 bases of the junction unmatched. The length of the CDR3 is 16 residues. Germline assignment: CDR1 SGDLS and CDR2 YYNGEE. The CDR3 is CASSVVASGRANEQFF. CDR3 nucleotide sequence: TGTGCCAGCAGCGTAGTCGCTAGCGGGAGGGCCAATGAGCAGTTCTTC.

This clone was detected once. V is TRBV4-1 and J is TRBJ1-1; D perhaps matches TRBD1 (6 bases). V was cut by 1 base and J by 7 bases, with 13 bases left in between. This CDR3 has 14 residues. The V gene's germline CDR1 is MGHRA and CDR2 YSYEKL. The CDR3 DNA sequence: TGCGCCAGCAGCCAAGCTACAGGGTCAGATGAAGCTTTCTTT. It codes for CASSQATGSDEAFF.

The gene calls are TRBV19 and TRBJ2-7; D is perhaps TRBD2 (6 bases). Trimming shortened V by 1 base and J by 0 bases, and 16 bases separated the two germline ends. The CDR3 spans 17 residues. Looked up from germline, CDR1 is LNHDA and CDR2 is SQIVND (reference sequence). The chain's CDR3 is CASSIVRGNGASYEQYF. The CDR3 bases are TGTGCCAGTAGTATAGTACGGGGGAATGGGGCCTCCTACGAGCAGTACTTC.

This clone has just one count. The CDR3 nucleotides read TGTGCTAGTGGTCCAGACCGGCAGGGGAACACTGAAGCTTTCTTT. The encoded protein is CASGPDRQGNTEAFF. This chain links TRBV12-5 with TRBJ1-1; possibly TRBD1 for D (5 bases). V shed 5 bases and J shed 1 base, with 14 bases lying between them. Germline assignment: CDR1 LGHNT and CDR2 FRNRAP. The CDR3 is 15 amino acids.

The chain combines TRBV6-1 with TRBJ1-2; D gene uncertain. Germline CDR1 is MNHNS and CDR2 is SASEGT. The CDR3 contains 13 residues. V dropped 7 bases and J dropped 0 bases, with 9 bases sitting between them. CDR3 DNA sequence: TGTGCCAGCATACCCCAGACTAACTATGGCTACACCTTC. Amino acids: CASIPQTNYGYTF.

Comment on this clone: The sample holds other DNA sequences that translate to the same CDR3. The CDR3 coding sequence is TGTGCCAGCAGGTACAGGGTCGGTGAAAAACTGTTTTTT. The encoded protein is CASRYRVGEKLFF. This sequence joins TRBV2 and TRBJ1-4, with D maybe TRBD1 (6 bases). CDR1 SNHLY and CDR2 FYNNEI come from the germline V gene. The CDR3 is 13 residues long. Trimming left V 6 bases short and J 7 bases short, with 12 bases between.